This T cell receptor beta chain was recovered during a study of Graves' ophthalmopathy and Graves' hyperthyroidism. Ineligible for inclusion were patients with other autoimmune diseases, uncontrolled infections, pregnancy or lactation. Roughly 9 ml of fresh blood yielded the PBMCs by density gradient. Broader study findings: Blood was where most expanded thyroid clonotypes above 0.001 frequency also turned up.

This clonotype was seen repeatedly, ten times or more. Antigen specificity is unknown. V lost 2 bases, J lost 2 bases, and 13 bases lay in between. The CDR3 loop spans 15 amino acids. Germline CDR1 is SNHLY and CDR2 is FYNNEI. Scientists amplified the TCR beta CDR3 regions from RNA transcripts. RT-PCR in the first round used HTBI primers; a second-round multiplex PCR followed. TCRdb re-called the multiplex PCR reads with MiXCR, one entry per CDR3 protein. The repertoire consists of 200,000 to 250,000 distinct CDR3 sequences, with around a fifth occurring once and the leading ten covering 35% to 55%. The sequenced material came from peripheral blood. This clonotype originated in a woman between 50 and 59 years old with Graves' ophthalmopathy. The chain couples TRBV2 to TRBJ2-7; D tentatively fits TRBD1 or TRBD2 (6 bases each). The CDR3 DNA sequence: TGTGCCAGCAGTGAACCGGGGGCAGCCGCCTACGAGCAGTACTTC. This gives the protein CASSEPGAAAYEQYF.